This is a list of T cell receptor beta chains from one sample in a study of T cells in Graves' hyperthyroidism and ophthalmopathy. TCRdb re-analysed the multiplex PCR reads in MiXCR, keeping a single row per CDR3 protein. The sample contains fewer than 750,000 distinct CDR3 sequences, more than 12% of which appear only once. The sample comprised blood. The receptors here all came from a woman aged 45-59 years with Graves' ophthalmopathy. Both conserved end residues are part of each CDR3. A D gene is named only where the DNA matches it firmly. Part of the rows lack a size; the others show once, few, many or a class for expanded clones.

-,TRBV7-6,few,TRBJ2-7,CASSLILGEGEQYF,TGTGCCAGCAGCTTAATCCTGGGAGAGGGCGAGCAGTACTTC
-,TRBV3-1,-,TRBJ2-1,CASSQWGDHEQFF,TGTGCCAGCAGCCAATGGGGGGACCATGAGCAGTTCTTC
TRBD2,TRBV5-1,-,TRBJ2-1,CASRKGLAVDEQFF,TGCGCCAGCAGAAAGGGACTAGCGGTCGATGAGCAGTTCTTC
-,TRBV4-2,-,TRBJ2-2,CASSDGPSNTGELFF,TGTGCCAGCAGCGACGGACCTTCGAACACCGGGGAGCTGTTTTTT
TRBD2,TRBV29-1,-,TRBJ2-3,CSVLPASGRTDTQYF,TGCAGCGTACTTCCCGCTAGCGGGCGCACAGATACGCAGTATTTT
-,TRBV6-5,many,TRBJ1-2,CASSYGQRYGYTF,TGTGCCAGCAGTTACGGGCAGCGCTATGGCTACACCTTC
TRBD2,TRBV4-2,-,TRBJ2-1,CASSHPGTSGTTYNEQFF,TGTGCCAGCAGCCACCCGGGGACTAGCGGAACAACCTACAATGAGCAGTTCTTC
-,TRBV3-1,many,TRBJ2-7,CASSQDHSYEQYF,TGTGCCAGCAGCCAAGATCACTCCTACGAGCAGTACTTC
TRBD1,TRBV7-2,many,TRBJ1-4,CASSFQGASTNEKLFF,TGTGCCAGCAGCTTCCAGGGGGCATCAACTAATGAAAAACTGTTTTTT
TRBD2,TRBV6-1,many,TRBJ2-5,CASRHGGTSGLQETQYF,TGTGCCAGCAGACATGGCGGGACTAGCGGCCTCCAAGAGACCCAGTACTTC
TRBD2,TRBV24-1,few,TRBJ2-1,CATSEQGLAGDYNEQFF,TGTGCCACCAGTGAACAAGGACTAGCGGGAGACTACAATGAGCAGTTCTTC
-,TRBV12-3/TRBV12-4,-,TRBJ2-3,CASSELDTQYF,TGTGCCAGCAGTGAGTTAGATACGCAGTATTTT
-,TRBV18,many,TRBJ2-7,CASSPSIGYEQYF,TGTGCCAGCTCACCATCTATCGGATACGAGCAGTACTTC
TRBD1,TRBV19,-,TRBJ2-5,CASTGRQGPYRETQCF,TGTGCCAGTACCGGCCGACAGGGTCCTTACCGAGAGACCCAGTGCTTC
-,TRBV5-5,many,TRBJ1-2,CASSLDRVLGYTF,TGTGCCAGCAGCTTGGACAGGGTTTTAGGCTACACCTTC
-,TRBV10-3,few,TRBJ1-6,CAIRRGQGSSYNSPLHF,TGTGCCATCAGGCGGGGGCAAGGGAGCTCCTATAATTCACCCCTCCACTTT
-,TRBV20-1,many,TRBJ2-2,CSASDSRAFGELFF,TGCAGTGCTAGCGATAGCCGCGCATTCGGGGAGCTGTTTTTT
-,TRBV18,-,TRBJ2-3,CASSVKASNSGTDTQYF,TGTGCCAGCTCAGTCAAGGCGAGTAATAGCGGCACAGATACGCAGTATTTT
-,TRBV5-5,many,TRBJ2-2,CASSPTDANTGELFF,TGTGCCAGCAGCCCGACAGATGCGAACACCGGGGAGCTGTTTTTT
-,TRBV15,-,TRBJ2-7,CATSLRRSYEQYF,TGTGCCACTAGTTTGCGCCGGTCCTACGAGCAGTACTTC
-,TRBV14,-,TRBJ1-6,CASSQRQGGNSPLHF,TGTGCCAGCAGCCAACGACAAGGGGGAAATTCACCCCTCCACTTT
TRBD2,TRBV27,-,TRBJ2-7,CASSPSGHSYEQYF,TGTGCCAGCAGTCCTAGCGGGCACTCCTACGAGCAGTACTTC
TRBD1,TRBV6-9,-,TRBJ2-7,CASSYLGQGAHEQYF,TGTGCCAGCAGTTACCTCGGACAGGGGGCCCACGAGCAGTACTTC
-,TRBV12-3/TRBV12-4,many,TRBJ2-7,CASSLGHLSPYEQYF,TGTGCCAGCAGTTTGGGACATCTCTCACCCTACGAGCAGTACTTC
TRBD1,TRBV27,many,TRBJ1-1,CASSPQGAQNTEAFF,TGTGCCAGCAGTCCCCAGGGGGCCCAAAACACTGAAGCTTTCTTT
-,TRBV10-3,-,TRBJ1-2,CAISESGQFYGYTF,TGTGCCATCAGTGAGTCGGGGCAGTTCTATGGCTACACCTTC
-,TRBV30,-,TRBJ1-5,CAWSVLGAKPQHF,TGTGCCTGGAGTGTGTTGGGGGCGAAACCCCAGCATTTT
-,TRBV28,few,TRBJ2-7,CATMPGGTYEQYF,TGTGCCACCATGCCTGGTGGTACCTACGAGCAGTACTTC
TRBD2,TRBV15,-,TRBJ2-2,CATSRALATTGELFF,TGTGCCACCAGCAGAGCACTAGCGACAACCGGGGAGCTGTTTTTT
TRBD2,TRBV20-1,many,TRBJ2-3,CSAMTSGNTDTQYF,TGCAGTGCCATGACTAGCGGGAACACAGATACGCAGTATTTT
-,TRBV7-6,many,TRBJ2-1,CASSSRTIQDNEQFF,TGTGCCAGCAGCTCCCGGACTATTCAGGACAATGAGCAGTTCTTC
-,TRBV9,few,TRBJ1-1,CASSSRGARDTEAFF,TGTGCCAGCAGCTCACGGGGGGCTCGGGACACTGAAGCTTTCTTT
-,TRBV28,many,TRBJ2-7,CASRTELGVGIYEQYF,TGTGCCAGCAGGACTGAACTTGGGGTAGGGATCTACGAGCAGTACTTC
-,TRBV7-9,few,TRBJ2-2,CASSLNLGNTGELFF,TGTGCCAGCAGCTTAAACCTGGGGAACACCGGGGAGCTGTTTTTT
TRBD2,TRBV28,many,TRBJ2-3,CASSSRTSPTDTQYF,TGTGCCAGCAGTTCCAGGACTAGCCCCACAGATACGCAGTATTTT
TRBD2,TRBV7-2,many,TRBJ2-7,CASSWGLAVPEGEQYF,TGTGCCAGCAGCTGGGGACTAGCGGTCCCCGAGGGCGAGCAGTACTTC
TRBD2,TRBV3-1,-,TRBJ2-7,CASSQDPLTSGRARYEQYF,TGTGCCAGCAGCCAAGATCCCCTTACTAGCGGGAGGGCCAGGTACGAGCAGTACTTC
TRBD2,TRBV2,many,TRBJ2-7,CASRPRGTSGTEQYF,TGTGCCAGCAGACCAAGGGGGACTAGCGGGACCGAGCAGTACTTC
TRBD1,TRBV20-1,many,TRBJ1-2,CSARVVGQGKPNYGYTF,TGCAGTGCTAGAGTCGTGGGACAGGGGAAACCTAACTATGGCTACACCTTC
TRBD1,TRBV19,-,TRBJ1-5,CASSMRQGFGTRNQPQHF,TGTGCCAGTAGTATGCGACAGGGCTTTGGTACGCGCAATCAGCCCCAGCATTTT
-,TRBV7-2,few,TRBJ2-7,CASSEGGGGYVDYEQYF,TGTGCCAGCAGCGAAGGGGGAGGGGGTTACGTGGACTACGAGCAGTACTTC
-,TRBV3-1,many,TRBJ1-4,CASSRRQTATNEKLFF,TGTGCCAGCAGCCGCCGACAGACTGCAACTAATGAAAAACTGTTTTTT
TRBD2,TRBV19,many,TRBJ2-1,CASTLSRTSAKPNYNEQFF,TGTGCCAGTACCCTGTCGCGGACTAGCGCTAAGCCAAACTACAATGAGCAGTTCTTC
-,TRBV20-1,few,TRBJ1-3,CSAQGLGNTIYF,TGCAGTGCTCAGGGGCTTGGAAACACCATATATTTT
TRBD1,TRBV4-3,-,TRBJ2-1,CASSQRDRGLGEQFF,TGCGCCAGCAGCCAAAGGGACAGGGGGCTTGGTGAGCAGTTCTTC
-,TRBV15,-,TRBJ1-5,CATSRLIDAHSNQPQHF,TGTGCCACCAGCAGACTCATAGACGCCCATAGCAATCAGCCCCAGCATTTT
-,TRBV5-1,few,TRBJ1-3,CASKGSDSGNTIYF,TGCGCCAGCAAGGGCAGCGACTCTGGAAACACCATATATTTT